The clone carrying this T cell receptor (beta chain) was counted many times. This entry is derived from a study of blood T cells in healthy people across ages. Per the germline V gene, CDR1 is SGHRS and CDR2 is YFSETQ. The CDR3 is 14 amino acids. The germline V and J ends were trimmed by 3 bases and 3 bases, with 12 bases remaining between them. A J-beta primer mix and a sample-barcoded 5' primer were used in a second PCR of about 7 to 12 cycles. MiXCR was run by TCRdb on the 5' RACE reads, yielding one entry per CDR3 protein. Found here are under 850,000 distinct CDR3 sequences, 30% to 45% of them singletons; the top ten hold 10% to 15%.

Sequenced material: blood. The source is a man aged 18 to 30 in good health. The chain couples TRBV5-1 to TRBJ1-2, with a weak D call TRBD1 (6 bases). CDR3 amino acids: CASSWMDRDYGYTF. The CDR3 coding sequence is TGCGCCAGCAGCTGGATGGACAGAGACTATGGCTACACCTTC.